The sample holds a few counts of the clone carrying this TCR beta chain. These data come from a study of blood T cells in healthy people across ages. Combining a sample-barcoded 5' primer with a J-beta primer mix, a second PCR ran for roughly 7 to 12 cycles. MiXCR was run by TCRdb on the 5' RACE reads, yielding one entry per CDR3 protein. The table has more than 500,000 distinct CDR3 sequences, 25% to 30% seen once; the top ten hold under 20%. There were at least 5 micrograms of total RNA extracted from every sample. Germline V gene lookup returns CDR1 MNHNY and CDR2 SVGAGI (reference sequence). Deletions cut 2 bases from V and 5 bases from J, with 12 bases between. The length of the CDR3 is 14 residues.

The source is a woman aged 70-85 years in good health. The specimen was blood. The J gene is TRBJ2-5, the V gene TRBV6-6; D might be TRBD2 (5 bases). CDR3 nucleotide sequence: TGTGCCAGCAGTTACCGAGGGTCCGGGGAGACCCAGTACTTC. Its protein is CASSYRGSGETQYF.